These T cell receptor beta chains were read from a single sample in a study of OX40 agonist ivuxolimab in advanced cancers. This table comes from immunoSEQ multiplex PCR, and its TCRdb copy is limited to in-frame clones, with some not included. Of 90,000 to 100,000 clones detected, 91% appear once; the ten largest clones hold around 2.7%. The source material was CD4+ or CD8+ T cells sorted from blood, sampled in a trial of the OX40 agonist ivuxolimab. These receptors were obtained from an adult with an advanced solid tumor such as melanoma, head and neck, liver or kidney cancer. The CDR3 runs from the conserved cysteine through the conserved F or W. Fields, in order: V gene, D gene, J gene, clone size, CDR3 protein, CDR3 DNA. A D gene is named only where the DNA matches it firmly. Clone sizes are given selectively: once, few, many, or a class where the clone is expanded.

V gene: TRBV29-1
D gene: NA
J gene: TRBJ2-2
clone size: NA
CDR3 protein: CSVGEGGRNTGELFF
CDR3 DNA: TGCAGCGTTGGTGAGGGAGGACGGAACACCGGGGAGCTGTTTTTT

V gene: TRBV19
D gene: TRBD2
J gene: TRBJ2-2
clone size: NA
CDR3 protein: CASSRTSANTGELFF
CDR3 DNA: TGTGCCAGTAGTAGGACTAGCGCGAACACCGGGGAGCTGTTTTTT

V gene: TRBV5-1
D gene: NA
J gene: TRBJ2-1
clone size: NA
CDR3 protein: CASNSGVAYNEQFF
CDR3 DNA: TGCGCCAGCAACTCGGGAGTAGCCTACAATGAGCAGTTCTTC

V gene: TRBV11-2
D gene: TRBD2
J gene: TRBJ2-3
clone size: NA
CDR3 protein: CASSLVAGVTDTQYF
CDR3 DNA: TGTGCCAGCAGCTTAGTCGCGGGAGTAACAGATACGCAGTATTTT

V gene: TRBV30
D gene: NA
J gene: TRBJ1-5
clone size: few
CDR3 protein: CAWGGDDQPQHF
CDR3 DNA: TGTGCCTGGGGGGGGGACGATCAGCCCCAGCATTTT

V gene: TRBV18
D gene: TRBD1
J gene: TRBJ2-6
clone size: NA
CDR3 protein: CASSPDRVAGANVLTF
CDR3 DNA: TGTGCCAGCTCACCGGACAGGGTGGCTGGGGCCAACGTCCTGACTTTC

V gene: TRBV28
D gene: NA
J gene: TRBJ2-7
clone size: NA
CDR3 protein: CASSTIGEGTYEQYF
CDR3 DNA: TGTGCCAGCAGTACCATAGGTGAGGGAACCTACGAGCAGTACTTC

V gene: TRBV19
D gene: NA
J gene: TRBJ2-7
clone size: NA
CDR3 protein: CASSIAPVSEQYF
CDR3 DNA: TGTGCCAGTAGTATAGCCCCCGTGTCCGAGCAGTACTTC

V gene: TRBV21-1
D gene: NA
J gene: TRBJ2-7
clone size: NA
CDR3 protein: CASSKEDRGQSYEQYF
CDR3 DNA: TGTGCCAGCAGCAAAGAAGACAGGGGTCAATCCTACGAGCAGTACTTC

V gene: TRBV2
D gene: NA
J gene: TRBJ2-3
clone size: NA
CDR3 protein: CASSSNGRTTDTQYF
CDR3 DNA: TGTGCCAGCAGCTCCAACGGGCGGACCACAGATACGCAGTATTTT

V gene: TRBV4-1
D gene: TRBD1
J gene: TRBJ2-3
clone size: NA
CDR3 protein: CASAPGTGFAADTQYF
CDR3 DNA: TGCGCCAGCGCACCCGGGACAGGGTTTGCGGCAGATACGCAGTATTTT

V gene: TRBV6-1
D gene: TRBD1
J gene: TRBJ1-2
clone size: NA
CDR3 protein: CASSHNRGHNYGYTF
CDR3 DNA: TGTGCCAGCAGTCATAACAGGGGGCATAACTATGGCTACACCTTC

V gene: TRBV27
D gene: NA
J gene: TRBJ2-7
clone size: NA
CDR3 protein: CASSTTGNEQYF
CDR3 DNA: TGTGCCAGCAGCACGACAGGCAACGAGCAGTACTTC

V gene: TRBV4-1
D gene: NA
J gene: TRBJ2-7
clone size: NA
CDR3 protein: CASSQDRTTVYEQYF
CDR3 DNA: TGCGCCAGCAGCCAAGATAGGACTACCGTGTACGAGCAGTACTTC

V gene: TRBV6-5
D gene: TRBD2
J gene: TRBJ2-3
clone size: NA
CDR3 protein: CASSYPCGTITDTQYF
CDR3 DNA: TGTGCCAGCAGTTATCCTTGCGGGACTATCACAGATACGCAGTATTTT

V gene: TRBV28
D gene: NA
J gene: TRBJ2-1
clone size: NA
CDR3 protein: CASSYALGSPDDEQFF
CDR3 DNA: TGTGCCAGCAGTTACGCACTAGGGAGCCCGGACGATGAGCAGTTCTTC

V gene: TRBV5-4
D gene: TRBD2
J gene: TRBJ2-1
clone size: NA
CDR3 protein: CASSMGLAGYNEQFF
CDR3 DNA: TGTGCCAGCAGCATGGGACTAGCGGGATACAATGAGCAGTTCTTC

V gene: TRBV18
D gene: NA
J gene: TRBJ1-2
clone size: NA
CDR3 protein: CASSPTENYGYTF
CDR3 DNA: TGTGCCAGCTCACCGACAGAGAACTATGGCTACACCTTC

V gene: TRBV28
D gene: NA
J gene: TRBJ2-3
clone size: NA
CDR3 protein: CASVGGGRTDTQYF
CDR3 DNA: TGTGCCAGCGTTGGAGGGGGCCGGACAGATACGCAGTATTTT

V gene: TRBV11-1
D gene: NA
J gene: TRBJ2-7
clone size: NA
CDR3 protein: CASSLRRVSEQYF
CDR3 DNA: TGTGCCAGCAGCTTACGCAGGGTATCCGAGCAGTACTTC

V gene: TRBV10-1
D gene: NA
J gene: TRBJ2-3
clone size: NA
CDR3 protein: CASSEYLDTQYF
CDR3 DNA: TGCGCCAGCAGTGAATACTTGGATACGCAGTATTTT